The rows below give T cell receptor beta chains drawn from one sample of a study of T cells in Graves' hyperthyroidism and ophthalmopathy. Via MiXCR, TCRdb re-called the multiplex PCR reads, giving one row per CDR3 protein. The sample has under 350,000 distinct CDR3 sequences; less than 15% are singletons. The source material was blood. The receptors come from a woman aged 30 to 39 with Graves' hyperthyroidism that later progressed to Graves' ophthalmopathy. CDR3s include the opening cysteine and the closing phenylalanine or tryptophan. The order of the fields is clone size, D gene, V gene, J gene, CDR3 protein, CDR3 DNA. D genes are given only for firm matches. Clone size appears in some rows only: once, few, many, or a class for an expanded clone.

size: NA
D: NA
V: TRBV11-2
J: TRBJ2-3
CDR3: CASSQRGGIADTQYF
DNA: TGTGCCAGCAGCCAGAGGGGCGGGATAGCAGATACGCAGTATTTT

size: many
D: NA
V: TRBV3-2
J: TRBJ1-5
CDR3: CASSQEPNPGGNQPQHF
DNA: TGTGCCAGCAGCCAAGAGCCGAACCCAGGGGGCAATCAGCCCCAGCATTTT

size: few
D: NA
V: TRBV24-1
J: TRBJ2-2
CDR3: CATSVASSTGELFF
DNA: TGTGCCACCAGTGTCGCCAGTTCTACCGGGGAGCTGTTTTTT

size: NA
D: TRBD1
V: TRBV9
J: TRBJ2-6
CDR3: CASSPRTGTGAGANVLTF
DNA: TGTGCCAGCAGCCCCCGAACCGGGACAGGGGCAGGGGCCAACGTCCTGACTTTC

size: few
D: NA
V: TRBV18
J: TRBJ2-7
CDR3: CASSPRVRDPAYEQYF
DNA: TGTGCCAGCTCACCTCGCGTCCGGGACCCCGCTTACGAGCAGTACTTC

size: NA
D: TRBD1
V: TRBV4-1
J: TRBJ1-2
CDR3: CASSHPGDRGLGYTF
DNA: TGCGCCAGCAGCCACCCGGGGGACAGGGGGCTTGGCTACACCTTC

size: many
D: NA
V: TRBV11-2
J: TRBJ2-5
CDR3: CASGSPGMETQYF
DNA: TGTGCCAGCGGTTCGCCAGGCATGGAGACCCAGTACTTC

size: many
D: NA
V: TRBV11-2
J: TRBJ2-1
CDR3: CASSLAVGRGWNEQFF
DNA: TGTGCCAGCAGCTTAGCGGTGGGCAGGGGATGGAATGAGCAGTTCTTC

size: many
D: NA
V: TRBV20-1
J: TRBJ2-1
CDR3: CSARDQTNEQFF
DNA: TGCAGTGCTAGAGATCAAACGAATGAGCAGTTCTTC

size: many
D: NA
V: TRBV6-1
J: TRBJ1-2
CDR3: CASSEEISYGYTF
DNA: TGTGCCAGCAGTGAAGAGATCTCATATGGCTACACCTTC

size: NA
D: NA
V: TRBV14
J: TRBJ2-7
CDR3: CASSHGGTVYEQYF
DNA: TGTGCCAGCAGCCACGGGGGGACAGTCTACGAGCAGTACTTC

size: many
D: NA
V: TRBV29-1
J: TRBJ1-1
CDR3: CSDRRNTEAFF
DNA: TGCAGCGACCGAAGGAACACTGAAGCTTTCTTT

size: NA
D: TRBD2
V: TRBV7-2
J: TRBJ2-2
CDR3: CASSPSGRGNTGELFF
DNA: TGTGCCAGCAGCCCTAGCGGGAGGGGGAACACCGGGGAGCTGTTTTTT

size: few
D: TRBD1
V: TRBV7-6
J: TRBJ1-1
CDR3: CASSSGQGMSTEAFF
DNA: TGTGCCAGCAGCTCGGGACAGGGGATGAGCACTGAAGCTTTCTTT

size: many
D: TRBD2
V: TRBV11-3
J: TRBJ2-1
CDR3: CASSLRLAGVDEQFF
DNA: TGTGCCAGCAGCTTAAGGCTAGCGGGAGTGGATGAGCAGTTCTTC

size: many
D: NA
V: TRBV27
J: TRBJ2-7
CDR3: CASSHTGSEQYF
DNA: TGTGCCAGCAGTCATACAGGGTCCGAGCAGTACTTC

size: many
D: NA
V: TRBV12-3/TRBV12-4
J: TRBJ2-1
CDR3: CFRRGRGNEQFF
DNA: TGTTTCCGGCGGGGAAGGGGCAATGAGCAGTTCTTC

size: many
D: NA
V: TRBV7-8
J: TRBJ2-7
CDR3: CASSLALERYEQYF
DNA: TGTGCCAGCAGCTTAGCGCTGGAACGTTACGAGCAGTACTTC

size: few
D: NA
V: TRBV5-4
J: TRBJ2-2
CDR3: CASSSQGGAGELFF
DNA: TGTGCCAGCAGCTCTCAAGGGGGGGCCGGGGAGCTGTTTTTT

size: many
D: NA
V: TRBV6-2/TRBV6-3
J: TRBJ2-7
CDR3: CASSSMGAYEQYF
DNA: TGTGCCAGCAGCTCGATGGGGGCCTACGAGCAGTACTTC

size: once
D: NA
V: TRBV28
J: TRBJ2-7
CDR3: CASSSPGVPYEQYF
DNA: TGTGCCAGCAGTTCCCCCGGGGTCCCCTACGAGCAGTACTTC

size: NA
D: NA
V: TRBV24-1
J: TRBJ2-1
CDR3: CATSYSSVQYNEQFF
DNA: TGTGCCACCTCGTATTCTAGCGTCCAATACAATGAGCAGTTCTTC

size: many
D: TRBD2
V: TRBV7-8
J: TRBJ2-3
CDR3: CASSRRVGTSGKGLRTDTQYF
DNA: TGTGCCAGCAGCCGACGAGTAGGGACTAGCGGGAAGGGTTTGCGCACAGATACGCAGTATTTT